The 20 T cell receptor beta chains presented below share a single source sample, sequenced in a study of cytomegalovirus exposure and HLA in healthy donors. PCR employed 60 Vbeta and 13 Jbeta primers. Measured with immunoSEQ multiplex PCR; TCRdb has only the in-frame clones, and not every one. The table lists around 200,000 clones, approximately 80% of them singletons. The sample comprised PBMCs. These receptors were taken from a girl aged 2 to 10 in good health and CMV-seropositive.

The chain recombines TRBV10-1 with TRBJ2-3; 10 bases fit TRBD2. This CDR3 contains 16 residues. CDR1 is WNHNN, CDR2 SYGVQD, per germline (reference sequence). V shed 2 bases and J 6 bases; nucleotides not matched to a gene: 8. Here the CDR3 DNA reads TGCGCCAGCAGTGAGGCGGTAGCGGGAGGTAGGGATACGCAGTATTTT. Translating it yields CASSEAVAGGRDTQYF.

The rearrangement links TRBV28 to TRBJ2-3; D unclear. This CDR3 is 14 amino acids long. V was shortened by 2 bases and J by 4 bases, with 10 bases between the two germline ends. Germline lookup yields CDR1 MDHEN and CDR2 SYDVKM. The CDR3 region is CASSLLLGPDTQYF. In DNA, the CDR3 is TGTGCCAGCAGTTTACTTCTAGGTCCAGATACGCAGTATTTT.

V and J are TRBV6-5 and TRBJ1-2; D remains ambiguous. In germline, CDR1 is MNHEY, CDR2 SVGAGI. The CDR3 runs 13 residues. V lost 6 bases, J lost 3 bases, and 11 bases lay in between. CDR3 sequence reads: CASRRDNDYGYTF. The CDR3 coding sequence is TGTGCCAGCAGAAGAGACAACGACTATGGCTACACCTTC.

The chain couples TRBV15 to TRBJ1-5; D unresolved. Germline V gene sequence: CDR1 LNHNV, CDR2 YYDKDF (reference sequence). The CDR3 is made up of 13 amino acids. V dropped 0 bases and J dropped 7 bases, with 7 bases sitting between them. The CDR3 DNA reads TGTGCCACCAGCAGAGATGGGAGGCAGCCCCAGCATTTT. This codes for CATSRDGRQPQHF.

The chain carries TRBV2 and TRBJ2-1, with TRBD1 identical over 9 bases. Unmatched junction bases numbered 8, after V lost 7 bases and J lost 4 bases. CDR1 SNHLY and CDR2 FYNNEI come from the germline V gene. There are 15 residues in the CDR3. The CDR3 DNA reads as TGTGCCAGCACTGGGGGGGGGACAGGGTACAATGAGCAGTTCTTC. Translating gives CASTGGGTGYNEQFF.

This chain joins TRBV10-1 and TRBJ2-7; perhaps TRBD1 as D (5 bases). The V end lost 0 bases, the J end lost 2 bases, and 11 bases lay between the germline ends. The germline V gene has CDR1 WNHNN and CDR2 SYGVQD (reference sequence). The CDR3 has 15 residues. The CDR3 sequence: CASSESVTGPYEQYF. The CDR3 region has the DNA TGCGCCAGCAGTGAGTCGGTAACAGGACCCTACGAGCAGTACTTC.

A remark on this clone: The same CDR3 is also encoded by other DNA sequences in this sample. V is TRBV5-1 and J is TRBJ2-1; TRBD2 might be the D (5 bases). This CDR3 contains 13 residues. CDR1 SGHRS and CDR2 YFSETQ come from the germline V gene. V was pared by 0 bases and J by 4 bases, with 5 bases between. DNA for the CDR3: TGCGCCAGCAGCTTGGGAGGGTACAATGAGCAGTTCTTC. Encoded protein: CASSLGGYNEQFF.

The rearrangement uses TRBV4-1 and TRBJ2-1; TRBD2 agrees at 9 bases. Germline lookup yields CDR1 MGHRA and CDR2 YSYEKL. The CDR3 loop spans 17 amino acids. Trimming cost V 4 bases and J 8 bases; bases outside gene matches: 15. CDR3 nucleotides: TGCGCCAGCAGCCCCCTAGGCGGACTAGCGTCCCTCTATGAGCAGTTCTTC. This codes for CASSPLGGLASLYEQFF.

The V call is TRBV4-1, the J call TRBJ2-3; 9 nucleotides align to TRBD1. This CDR3 contains 16 residues. V was pared by 4 bases and J by 6 bases, with 11 bases of the junction left unmatched. CDR1 is MGHRA and CDR2 is YSYEKL in the germline V gene. Here the CDR3 DNA reads TGCGCCAGCAGCCGAGCGGACAGGGGCGAAGGGGATACGCAGTATTTT. Its protein is CASSRADRGEGDTQYF.

The chain employs TRBV2 and TRBJ2-5, with 14 positions matching TRBD2. This CDR3 is 16 amino acids long. J gave up 4 bases and V 2 bases, and 3 bases lay outside the gene matches. Germline V CDR1 and CDR2: SNHLY, FYNNEI. CDR3 loop: CASSESGTSGRETQYF. Here the CDR3 DNA reads TGTGCCAGCAGTGAAAGCGGGACTAGCGGGAGAGAGACCCAGTACTTC.

This chain joins TRBV6-1 and TRBJ1-4; a possible D gene is TRBD1 (6 bases). From germline, CDR1 is MNHNS and CDR2 SASEGT. There are 13 residues in the CDR3. Between the trimmed V and J ends, which lost 8 bases and 4 bases, there was a span of 11 bases. CDR3 DNA sequence: TGTGCCAGCGGGGGGGCAAGTAATGAAAAACTGTTTTTT. This codes for CASGGASNEKLFF.

This chain connects TRBV9 to TRBJ2-5, with a possible D match to TRBD1 (5 bases). The DNA matches TRBJ2-7 better at its end, which makes the J call doubtful. Germline V gives CDR1 SGDLS, CDR2 YYNGEE. The CDR3 contains 14 residues. CDR3 bases: TGTGCCAGCAGCGCCGCAGGGTCCACCTACGAGCAGTACTTC. This encodes CASSAAGSTYEQYF.

The genes are TRBV5-1 and TRBJ2-1, with TRBD2 as a possible D gene (6 bases). Germline V gene data show CDR1 as SGHRS and CDR2 as YFSETQ. Trimming removed 0 bases from V and 3 bases from J, with 13 bases in between. The CDR3 covers 16 residues. In DNA, the CDR3 is TGCGCCAGCAGCTTGGAAGGAGGGTCCAGCTACAATGAGCAGTTCTTC. Its protein product is CASSLEGGSSYNEQFF. Drawing the rest from reference TRBV5-1 and TRBJ2-1, the complete variable domain is KAGVTQTPRYLIKTRGQQVTLSCSPISGHRSVSWYQQTPGQGLQFLFEYFSETQRNKGNFPGRFSGRQFSNSRSEMNVSTLELGDSALYLCASSLEGGSSYNEQFFGPGTRLTVL.

V is TRBV5-1 and J is TRBJ2-1; TRBD2 is a possible D gene (5 bases). The CDR3 covers 16 residues. V lost 4 bases, J lost 3 bases, and 17 bases lay in between. In germline, CDR1 is SGHRS, CDR2 YFSETQ. The CDR3 sequence: CASSPTGDPSYNEQFF. The CDR3 DNA sequence: TGCGCCAGCAGCCCTACCGGGGATCCTAGCTACAATGAGCAGTTCTTC.

This chain uses TRBV28 with TRBJ2-3, with D possibly matching TRBD2 (5 bases). V was pared by 1 base and J by 6 bases, with 8 bases between. The CDR3 covers 13 residues. In germline, CDR1 is MDHEN, CDR2 SYDVKM. The CDR3 nucleotides are TGTGCCAGCAGTTTATCTAGCTTGGATACGCAGTATTTT. Translating it yields CASSLSSLDTQYF. Filled out from reference TRBV28 and TRBJ2-3, the complete variable domain reads DVKVTQSSRYLVKRTGEKVFLECVQDMDHENMFWYRQDPGLGLRLIYFSYDVKMKEKGDIPEGYSVSREKKERFSLILESASTNQTSMYLCASSLSSLDTQYFGPGTRLTVL.

The chain joins TRBV7-8 to TRBJ2-7, with 7 bases lining up with TRBD1. The germline CDR1 and CDR2 sequences are SGHVS and FQNEAQ. V lost 5 bases and J lost 2; bases outside the gene matches: 9. The CDR3 extends over 15 amino acids. The CDR3: CASSPSIGGPYEQYF. CDR3 bases: TGTGCCAGCAGCCCGTCTATAGGGGGCCCCTACGAGCAGTACTTC.

The sample holds one count of this clone. The chain uses TRBV18 and TRBJ1-1; the D gene is possibly TRBD1 (5 bases). This CDR3 has 16 amino acids. Trimming took 0 bases from V and 4 from J, leaving 15 bases between them. Germline lookup yields CDR1 KGHSH and CDR2 LQKENI. CDR3 nucleotides: TGTGCCAGCTCACCACCGCAGGGTTCTTGGGCCACTGAAGCTTTCTTT. This codes for CASSPPQGSWATEAFF.

The J gene is TRBJ1-1, the V gene TRBV27, with D perhaps matching TRBD1 (5 bases). The V end lost 4 bases, the J end lost 0 bases, and 9 bases lay between the germline ends. This CDR3 contains 14 residues. Germline V gene data show CDR1 as MNHEY and CDR2 as SMNVEV (reference sequence). In DNA, the CDR3 is TGTGCCAGCAGTTGGGGCGGTTTGAACACTGAAGCTTTCTTT. Amino acid sequence: CASSWGGLNTEAFF.

This clone was counted ten times or more. The gene calls are TRBV6-4 and TRBJ1-4; TRBD1 matches at 7 bases. There are 15 residues in the CDR3. V gave up 0 bases and J gave up 3 bases; unmatched junction bases: 1. CDR1 MRHNA and CDR2 SNTAGT come from the germline V gene. CDR3 bases: TGTGCCAGCAGTGACTCCGGGACAGCTAATGAAAAACTGTTTTTT. Its translation: CASSDSGTANEKLFF.

The CDR3 bases are TGCGCCAGCAGCCAAGGGGAGGCGAACACTGAAGCTTTCTTT. This encodes CASSQGEANTEAFF. V and J are TRBV4-1 and TRBJ1-1; D uncertain. With 1 base removed from V and 1 base from J, the gap between germline ends came to 7 bases. CDR1 is MGHRA and CDR2 is YSYEKL in the germline V gene. This CDR3 has 14 amino acids.